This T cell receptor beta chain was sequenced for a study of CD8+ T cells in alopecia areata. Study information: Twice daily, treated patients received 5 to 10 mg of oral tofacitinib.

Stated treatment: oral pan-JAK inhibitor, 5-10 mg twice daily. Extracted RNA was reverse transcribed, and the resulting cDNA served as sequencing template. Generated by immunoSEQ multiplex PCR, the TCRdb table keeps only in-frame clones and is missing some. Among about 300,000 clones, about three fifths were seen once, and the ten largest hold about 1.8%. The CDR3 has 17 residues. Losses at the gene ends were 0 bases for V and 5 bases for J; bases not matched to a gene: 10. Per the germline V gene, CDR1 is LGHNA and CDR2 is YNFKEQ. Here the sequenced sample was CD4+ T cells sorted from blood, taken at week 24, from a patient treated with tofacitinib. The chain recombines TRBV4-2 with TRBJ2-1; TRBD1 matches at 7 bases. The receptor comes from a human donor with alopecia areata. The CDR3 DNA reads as TGTGCCAGCAGCCAAGATCGAGGGGGCACAGGACACAATGAGCAGTTCTTC. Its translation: CASSQDRGGTGHNEQFF.